The present T cell receptor (beta chain) was sequenced within a study of control samples from healthy donors and cancer patients. TCRdb's copy holds only in-frame clones and misses some; the assay was immunoSEQ multiplex PCR. The sample lists 140,000 to 150,000 clones, around 90% seen once, with roughly 3.2% in the top ten. The sequence derives from a man between 25 and 39 years old in good health. Sequenced material: blood.

CDR3 DNA sequence: TGTGCCAGCAGCCACGGGACAGGGGGTCTGTACACCTTC. This encodes CASSHGTGGLYTF. The rearrangement links TRBV7-9 to TRBJ1-2, with 11 bases matching TRBD1. The CDR3 spans 13 residues. V dropped 5 bases and J dropped 11; count of bases not matched to a gene: 7. From germline, CDR1 is SEHNR and CDR2 FQNEAQ (reference sequence).